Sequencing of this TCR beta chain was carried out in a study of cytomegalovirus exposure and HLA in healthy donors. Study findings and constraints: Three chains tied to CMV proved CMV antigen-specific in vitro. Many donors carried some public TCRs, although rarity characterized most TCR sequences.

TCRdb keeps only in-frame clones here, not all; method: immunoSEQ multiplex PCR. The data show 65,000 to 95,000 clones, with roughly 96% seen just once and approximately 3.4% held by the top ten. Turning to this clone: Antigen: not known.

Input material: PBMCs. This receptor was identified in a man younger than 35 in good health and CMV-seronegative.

CDR3 in DNA: TGTGCCAGCAGCCGCACAGAAACCTACGAGCAGTACTTC. Its translation is CASSRTETYEQYF. V is TRBV5-4 and J is TRBJ2-7; D gene ambiguous. The CDR3 contains 13 residues. V was clipped by 4 bases and J by 2 bases, with 10 bases between them. Germline V gene sequence: CDR1 SGHNT, CDR2 YYREEE (reference sequence).